A selection of T cell receptor beta chains follows, all from one sample in a study of T cell changes during pregnancy in multiple sclerosis. Data came from immunoSEQ multiplex PCR; TCRdb stores just in-frame clones and leaves some out. Of under 90,000 clones in the sample, roughly 90% were seen once. This sample comprised peripheral blood, obtained after pregnancy. These receptors were taken from a female donor in good health, enrolled as a control in a pregnancy study. CDR3s include the opening cysteine and the closing phenylalanine or tryptophan. The D gene is left open where the match is weak. Not every row has a clone size; where given, it reads once, few, many or a size class.

abundance | d_gene | j_gene | v_gene | CDR3aa | CDR3nt
. | TRBD1 | TRBJ1-2 | TRBV18 | CASSPPTGGTGYTF | TGTGCCAGCTCACCACCCACAGGGGGGACAGGCTACACCTTC
. | . | TRBJ1-1 | TRBV7-2 | CASSAQTGEAFF | TGTGCCAGCAGCGCTCAGACGGGAGAAGCTTTCTTT
. | . | TRBJ2-7 | TRBV5-1 | CASTPGGRLSYEQYF | TGCGCCAGCACCCCGGGGGGCAGGCTTTCCTACGAGCAGTACTTC
. | . | TRBJ2-5 | TRBV7-9 | CASSLIFREETQYF | TGTGCCAGCAGCTTAATTTTCAGGGAAGAGACCCAGTACTTC
. | . | TRBJ2-7 | TRBV25-1 | CASSDGSYEQYF | TGTGCCAGCAGTGACGGGTCATACGAGCAGTACTTC
. | . | TRBJ2-3 | TRBV18 | CASSPVGTPDTQYF | TGTGCCAGCTCACCAGTAGGGACACCAGATACGCAGTATTTT
. | . | TRBJ1-2 | TRBV19 | CASSIRTDFNYGYTF | TGTGCCAGTAGTATCCGGACAGACTTTAACTATGGCTACACCTTC
. | . | TRBJ1-5 | TRBV11-2 | CASSSTTTTQPQHF | TGTGCCAGCAGCTCCACAACAACTACCCAGCCCCAGCATTTT
. | . | TRBJ2-7 | TRBV5-6 | CASSLAGRLSYEQYF | TGTGCCAGCAGCTTGGCAGGGAGGTTGTCCTACGAGCAGTACTTC
. | . | TRBJ2-1 | TRBV27 | CASSLGTLNEQFF | TGTGCCAGCAGTTTAGGGACTCTAAATGAGCAGTTCTTC
. | . | TRBJ1-3 | TRBV7-2 | CASSPYGNTIYF | TGTGCCAGCAGCCCCTATGGAAACACCATATATTTT
. | . | TRBJ2-1 | TRBV7-6 | CASSSRVSGTSTYNEQFF | TGTGCCAGCAGTTCCCGCGTGTCCGGGACATCGACCTACAATGAGCAGTTCTTC
. | TRBD1 | TRBJ2-5 | TRBV5-1 | CASSWGQSKETQYF | TGCGCCAGCAGCTGGGGACAGTCCAAAGAGACCCAGTACTTC
. | . | TRBJ1-2 | TRBV28 | CASSFLYGYTF | TGTGCCAGCAGTTTCCTATATGGCTACACCTTC
few | TRBD1 | TRBJ2-7 | TRBV5-5 | CASSWGQGFYEQYF | TGTGCCAGCAGCTGGGGACAGGGGTTCTACGAGCAGTACTTC
. | . | TRBJ2-7 | TRBV18 | CASSSAEYRSYEQYF | TGTGCCAGCTCATCCGCTGAGTATCGGTCCTACGAGCAGTACTTC
once | TRBD1 | TRBJ2-1 | TRBV28 | CASSYDGQGIISYNEQFF | TGTGCCAGCAGCTACGACGGACAGGGGATTATCTCCTACAATGAGCAGTTCTTC
. | TRBD1 | TRBJ1-1 | TRBV9 | CASSVGGQGRNTEAFF | TGTGCCAGCAGCGTAGGGGGACAGGGGCGTAACACTGAAGCTTTCTTT
. | TRBD1 | TRBJ1-2 | TRBV18 | CASSRDRGVHTF | TGTGCCAGCTCACGGGACAGGGGTGTGCACACCTTC
. | . | TRBJ2-7 | TRBV5-4 | CASSSMSNSYEQYF | TGTGCCAGCAGCTCGATGAGTAACTCCTACGAGCAGTACTTC
. | TRBD1 | TRBJ1-4 | TRBV7-2 | CASSARTGFGEKLFF | TGTGCCAGCAGCGCCCGGACAGGGTTCGGTGAAAAACTGTTTTTT
. | . | TRBJ1-2 | TRBV18 | CASSPQQGEANYGYTF | TGTGCCAGCTCACCTCAACAGGGAGAGGCTAACTATGGCTACACCTTC
. | . | TRBJ2-1 | TRBV28 | CASSSQSGHEQFF | TGTGCCAGCAGTTCCCAATCAGGTCATGAGCAGTTCTTC
. | TRBD1 | TRBJ1-2 | TRBV6-1 | CASSGGDRANYGYTF | TGTGCCAGCAGTGGGGGGGACAGAGCTAACTATGGCTACACCTTC
. | TRBD1 | TRBJ1-6 | TRBV28 | CASRPETGFHSPLHF | TGTGCCAGCAGGCCCGAGACAGGGTTTCATTCACCCCTCCACTTT
. | . | TRBJ2-3 | TRBV7-2 | CASSLAPGKADTQYF | TGTGCCAGCAGCTTAGCGCCAGGGAAGGCAGATACGCAGTATTTT
. | TRBD1 | TRBJ1-5 | TRBV15 | CATSRAGGTVSNQPQHF | TGTGCCACCAGCAGAGCGGGAGGGACAGTTAGCAATCAGCCCCAGCATTTT
. | TRBD2 | TRBJ2-5 | TRBV5-1 | CASRPSDGGAHKKETQYF | TGCGCCAGCAGACCCTCTGACGGGGGGGCCCACAAAAAAGAGACCCAGTACTTC
. | TRBD2 | TRBJ2-7 | TRBV18 | CASSLRTSAFYEQYF | TGTGCCAGCTCACTACGGACTAGCGCCTTCTACGAGCAGTACTTC
few | . | TRBJ2-3 | TRBV15 | CATSTGDTHTDTQYF | TGTGCCACCAGCACAGGGGACACACACACAGATACGCAGTATTTT
. | . | TRBJ2-3 | TRBV10-1 | CASSDGGRDTQYF | TGCGCCAGCAGCGACGGGGGGCGAGATACGCAGTATTTT
. | . | TRBJ2-7 | TRBV7-2 | CASSTGREYEQYF | TGTGCCAGCAGCACCGGACGGGAATACGAGCAGTACTTC
. | TRBD2 | TRBJ2-1 | TRBV2 | CASSEMTSCHEDEQFF | TGTGCCAGCAGTGAAATGACTAGCTGCCACGAGGATGAGCAGTTCTTC
. | . | TRBJ1-5 | TRBV29-1 | CSVADNSNQPQHF | TGCAGCGTCGCGGACAATAGCAATCAGCCCCAGCATTTT
. | . | TRBJ2-5 | TRBV11-3 | CASSLDPGETQYF | TGTGCCAGCAGCTTAGATCCCGGAGAGACCCAGTACTTC
. | . | TRBJ1-3 | TRBV6-1 | CASSESPFNSGNTIYF | TGTGCCAGCAGTGAGAGTCCCTTTAACTCTGGAAACACCATATATTTT
. | . | TRBJ1-5 | TRBV7-9 | CASSLASVNQPQHF | TGTGCCAGCAGCTTAGCGTCAGTCAATCAGCCCCAGCATTTT
. | . | TRBJ1-1 | TRBV27 | CASSAGTTEAFF | TGTGCCAGCAGCGCCGGGACAACTGAAGCTTTCTTT
. | TRBD1 | TRBJ1-5 | TRBV10-2 | CASSRDRGRIGDQPQHF | TGCGCCAGCAGTCGGGACAGGGGGCGAATAGGGGATCAGCCCCAGCATTTT
. | TRBD1 | TRBJ2-1 | TRBV6-5 | CASTSQGANEQFF | TGTGCCAGCACCTCTCAGGGGGCCAATGAGCAGTTCTTC
. | TRBD2 | TRBJ2-1 | TRBV11-2 | CASSRSPAGRFEYNEQFF | TGTGCCAGCAGCCGTTCCCCAGCGGGGCGATTTGAATACAATGAGCAGTTCTTC
few | . | TRBJ2-7 | TRBV5-1 | CASRETFSYEQYF | TGCGCCAGCAGGGAGACCTTCTCCTACGAGCAGTACTTC
. | TRBD2 | TRBJ2-1 | TRBV7-9 | CASSLRDYSNEQFF | TGTGCCAGCAGCCTCCGGGACTACTCCAATGAGCAGTTCTTC
. | . | TRBJ1-2 | TRBV29-1 | CSVEVSGIYGYTF | TGCAGCGTTGAGGTGTCAGGGATCTATGGCTACACCTTC
. | . | TRBJ1-4 | TRBV2 | CASSPSAGSTNEKLFF | TGTGCCAGCAGCCCCTCAGCGGGGTCGACTAATGAAAAACTGTTTTTT
. | TRBD1 | TRBJ2-1 | TRBV9 | CASRGQGRGNEQFF | TGTGCCAGCAGAGGACAGGGTCGGGGCAATGAGCAGTTCTTC
. | TRBD1 | TRBJ1-2 | TRBV28 | CASRGQGRGYTF | TGTGCCAGCAGGGGACAGGGGAGAGGCTACACCTTC
. | TRBD1 | TRBJ1-6 | TRBV19 | CASKWGQGNDNSPLHF | TGTGCCAGTAAATGGGGACAGGGGAACGATAATTCACCCCTCCACTTT
. | TRBD2 | TRBJ2-7 | TRBV11-2 | CASTTTLAGSSYEQYF | TGTGCCAGCACCACCACGTTAGCGGGGAGCTCCTACGAGCAGTACTTC
few | TRBD1 | TRBJ2-1 | TRBV7-9 | CASSRQGSNEQFF | TGTGCCAGCAGTCGACAGGGCAGCAATGAGCAGTTCTTC
. | . | TRBJ1-5 | TRBV19 | CASTMGGVLQPQHF | TGTGCCAGTACCATGGGAGGAGTATTACAGCCCCAGCATTTT
. | . | TRBJ1-2 | TRBV9 | CASSPGNQVIYGYTF | TGTGCCAGCAGCCCAGGGAATCAGGTTATCTATGGCTACACCTTC
. | . | TRBJ2-7 | TRBV19 | CASSTGTQLIREQYF | TGTGCCAGTAGTACAGGGACTCAACTCATCAGGGAGCAGTACTTC
. | TRBD1 | TRBJ1-1 | TRBV11-2 | CASSFGTGGFNTEAFF | TGTGCCAGCAGCTTTGGGACAGGGGGATTTAACACTGAAGCTTTCTTT
. | . | TRBJ1-1 | TRBV27 | CASSLTPRGGDTEAFF | TGTGCCAGCAGTTTAACCCCTCGGGGCGGGGACACTGAAGCTTTCTTT